This T cell receptor (beta chain) is drawn from a study of OX40 agonist ivuxolimab in advanced cancers. General study findings and limits: Low normalized T-cell clonal expansion also characterized some of the nonresponders.

The CDR3 has 14 residues. The germline gives CDR1 LNHDA, CDR2 SQIVND (reference sequence). The V end was cut by 6 bases, the J end by 5 bases, with 14 bases between. Remarks on this clone: Antigen: not known.

Profiling relied on immunoSEQ multiplex PCR, and the TCRdb table lists in-frame clones only, not all of them. The sample lists about 50,000 clones, 84% occurring once. The sample consisted of CD4+ or CD8+ T cells sorted from blood, taken in a trial of the OX40 agonist ivuxolimab. This TCR came from an adult with an advanced solid tumor such as melanoma, head and neck, liver or kidney cancer. The rearrangement joins TRBV19 to TRBJ1-5, with D perhaps TRBD1 (5 bases). Written as DNA, the CDR3 is TGTGCCAGTAGGTTGTGGGGGGAGGATCAGCCCCAGCATTTT. The encoded protein is CASRLWGEDQPQHF. Full variable domain (rest looked up from reference TRBV19 and TRBJ1-5): DGGITQSPKYLFRKEGQNVTLSCEQNLNHDAMYWYRQDPGQGLRLIYYSQIVNDFQKGDIAEGYSVSREKKESFPLTVTSAQKNPTAFYLCASRLWGEDQPQHFGDGTRLSIL.